This is a list of T cell receptor beta chains from one sample in a study of CD8+ T cells in alopecia areata. Using immunoSEQ multiplex PCR, the repertoire was profiled, and TCRdb retains in-frame clones only, with some absent. The repertoire consists of 190,000 or so clones, with about 60% occurring once and the leading ten covering roughly 13%. Material: CD8+ T cells sorted from blood, obtained at week 24, from a patient treated with tofacitinib. The receptors come from a human donor with alopecia areata. Both conserved end residues are part of each CDR3. The D gene is left open where the match is weak. Clone size is given for some rows only: seen once, a few or many times, or a class if the clone is expanded.

j_call	v_call	d_call	clone_size	cdr3_aa	cdr3_nt
TRBJ1-1	TRBV13	TRBD1	.	CASKEKGQGRIDTEAFF	TGTGCCAGCAAAGAGAAGGGACAGGGAAGAATCGACACTGAAGCTTTCTTT
TRBJ2-1	TRBV7-9	.	few	CASSLRRNEQFF	TGTGCCAGCAGCTTAAGGCGGAATGAGCAGTTCTTC
TRBJ1-2	TRBV9	TRBD1	.	CASSRGQGPRNYGYTF	TGTGCCAGCTCTAGGGGACAGGGGCCCCGAAACTATGGCTACACCTTC
TRBJ2-3	TRBV29-1	.	few	CSVEGEAYPDTQYF	TGCAGCGTTGAAGGTGAAGCATACCCAGATACGCAGTATTTT
TRBJ2-7	TRBV4-1	TRBD1	.	CASSQDQGAIFEQYF	TGCGCCAGCAGCCAAGATCAGGGGGCGATTTTCGAGCAGTACTTC
TRBJ2-2	TRBV25-1	.	.	CASSLTPVTTNTGELFF	TGTGCCAGCAGCCTGACTCCTGTGACAACCAACACCGGGGAGCTGTTTTTT
TRBJ2-2	TRBV27	TRBD2	.	CASSLIMTLRRGDGELFF	TGTGCCAGCAGTCTCATTATGACCCTCCGACGGGGGGACGGGGAGCTGTTTTTT
TRBJ1-5	TRBV5-1	.	.	CASSPSGAYNQPQHF	TGCGCCAGCAGCCCCTCTGGGGCGTACAATCAGCCCCAGCATTTT
TRBJ2-7	TRBV6-5	.	.	CASSTQVPYEQYF	TGTGCCAGCAGTACACAGGTTCCCTACGAGCAGTACTTC
TRBJ1-2	TRBV9	.	.	CASSVAGFYTF	TGTGCCAGCAGCGTAGCGGGGTTCTACACCTTC
TRBJ2-7	TRBV5-1	.	.	CASSLGDGTYEQYF	TGCGCCAGCAGCTTAGGGGACGGAACCTACGAGCAGTACTTC
TRBJ1-4	TRBV15	TRBD1	.	CATREQGTNEKLFF	TGTGCCACCAGGGAACAGGGGACTAATGAAAAACTGTTTTTT
TRBJ2-3	TRBV4-1	.	.	CASSQEVASDTQYF	TGCGCCAGCAGCCAAGAGGTCGCGTCGGATACGCAGTATTTT
TRBJ2-4	TRBV15	.	few	CATSSPSQGGENIQYF	TGTGCCACCAGCTCCCCTTCACAGGGCGGGGAAAACATTCAGTACTTC
TRBJ2-1	TRBV4-1	.	.	CASSQLAGAYNEQFF	TGCGCCAGCAGCCAACTCGCAGGGGCCTACAATGAGCAGTTCTTC
TRBJ2-7	TRBV5-6	TRBD2	.	CASSLSGGPPYEQYF	TGTGCCAGCAGCTTGAGCGGGGGGCCACCTTACGAGCAGTACTTC
TRBJ1-1	TRBV7-2	.	once	CASSSWSGDTEAFF	TGTGCCAGCAGCTCCTGGTCTGGGGACACTGAAGCTTTCTTT
TRBJ2-3	TRBV2	.	few	CASSEEKSTDTQYF	TGTGCCAGCAGTGAGGAAAAGAGCACAGATACGCAGTATTTT
TRBJ1-2	TRBV4-1	.	.	CASSQVGGNYGYTF	TGCGCCAGCAGCCAAGTTGGGGGTAACTATGGCTACACCTTC
TRBJ2-1	TRBV4-1	.	.	CASSQQLGNEQFF	TGCGCCAGCAGCCAACAGCTGGGGAATGAGCAGTTCTTC
TRBJ1-6	TRBV2	.	many	CASSEFAARYSPLHF	TGTGCCAGCAGTGAGTTTGCAGCGAGATATTCACCCCTCCACTTT
TRBJ1-5	TRBV29-1	.	.	CSVGGQANQPQHF	TGCAGCGTTGGTGGGCAGGCCAATCAGCCCCAGCATTTT
TRBJ2-2	TRBV11-2	TRBD1	few	CASSWGQTFPNTGELFF	TGTGCCAGCAGCTGGGGACAGACCTTTCCGAACACCGGGGAGCTGTTTTTT
TRBJ1-2	TRBV5-1	.	.	CASSLEGRQGYTF	TGCGCCAGCAGCTTGGAAGGGAGACAAGGCTACACCTTC
TRBJ2-1	TRBV5-1	.	few	CASRMETGIDEQFF	TGCGCCAGCAGAATGGAGACTGGGATCGATGAGCAGTTCTTC
TRBJ1-2	TRBV5-1	.	once	CASSGNTRGYTF	TGCGCCAGCAGCGGTAACACCAGGGGCTACACCTTC
TRBJ1-1	TRBV6-6	.	.	CASSYGEMNTEAFF	TGTGCCAGCAGTTACGGGGAAATGAACACTGAAGCTTTCTTT
TRBJ2-1	TRBV29-1	.	.	CSVEGDLYNEQFF	TGCAGCGTTGAAGGAGACCTTTACAATGAGCAGTTCTTC
TRBJ2-3	TRBV7-9	TRBD2	.	CASSPTSGGARTQYF	TGTGCCAGCAGCCCGACTAGCGGGGGGGCTCGTACGCAGTATTTT
TRBJ2-1	TRBV27	TRBD2	.	CASSLPGEGKYNEQFF	TGTGCCAGCAGTTTACCCGGGGAGGGGAAGTACAATGAGCAGTTCTTC
TRBJ2-7	TRBV19	TRBD2	few	CASKWLAGSNSYEQYF	TGTGCCAGTAAGTGGCTAGCGGGGAGCAACTCCTACGAGCAGTACTTC
TRBJ2-2	TRBV7-2	TRBD2	.	CASSFRSGGSAGELFF	TGTGCCAGCAGCTTTCGGTCCGGGGGGTCAGCAGGGGAGCTGTTTTTT
TRBJ1-1	TRBV29-1	.	few	CSVGGIGLSNTEAFF	TGCAGCGTTGGCGGGATTGGGTTGAGTAACACTGAAGCTTTCTTT
TRBJ2-5	TRBV6-5	.	.	CASYTGRYQETQYF	TGTGCCAGCTATACCGGAAGATACCAAGAGACCCAGTACTTC
TRBJ1-2	TRBV13	.	.	CASSLGGRVAGYTF	TGTGCCAGCAGCTTAGGGGGCAGGGTTGCTGGCTACACCTTC
TRBJ1-1	TRBV27	TRBD1	.	CVTGGQGEAFF	TGTGTGACAGGGGGCCAAGGTGAAGCTTTCTTT
TRBJ2-1	TRBV5-1	.	.	CASSSHRDLFTYNEQFF	TGCGCCAGCAGCTCCCACAGGGATTTATTTACCTACAATGAGCAGTTCTTC